These 18 T cell receptor beta chains were sequenced from one sample in a study of long-term antiretroviral therapy in people with HIV. Researchers ran immunoSEQ v3.0 at survey level. Some clones are missing from TCRdb's copy, which holds only in-frame ones; the method was immunoSEQ multiplex PCR. The sample has over 25,000 clones; 82% are singletons. The sequencing used unsorted PBMCs, collected 1.1 years before starting antiretroviral therapy. The receptor source for this set is a woman in her 30s with HIV.

The chain is built from TRBV15 and TRBJ2-7; TRBD1 matches 10 bases. Germline V gene lookup returns CDR1 LNHNV and CDR2 YYDKDF (reference sequence). The trim removed 5 bases at V and 5 bases at J, leaving 9 bases unmatched. This CDR3 has 15 amino acids. CDR3 protein: CATSGRTGGFDEQYF. CDR3 in DNA: TGTGCCACCAGCGGAAGGACAGGGGGTTTCGACGAGCAGTACTTC.

The chain joins TRBV19 to TRBJ2-5; D not certain. The V gene lost 3 bases and the J gene lost 5 bases, with 13 bases spanning the gap. Germline V gives CDR1 LNHDA, CDR2 SQIVND (reference sequence). CDR3 length: 14 residues. CDR3 protein: CASSIDAGGETQYF. The CDR3 DNA reads TGTGCCAGTAGTATTGATGCAGGTGGGGAGACCCAGTACTTC.

The chain links TRBV18 to TRBJ1-6; D remains ambiguous. Deletions cut 3 bases from V and 0 bases from J, with 6 bases between. The CDR3 covers 15 residues. Germline CDR1 reads KGHSH; CDR2 reads LQKENI. CDR3 amino acids: CASSPWVSYNSPLHF. The CDR3 DNA sequence: TGTGCCAGCTCACCGTGGGTCTCCTATAATTCACCCCTCCACTTT.

V is TRBV5-4 and J is TRBJ2-2; either TRBD1 or TRBD2 may supply D (5 bases each). V dropped 4 bases and J dropped 1 base, with 20 bases sitting between them. The CDR3 spans 18 residues. Germline CDR1 SGHNT, CDR2 YYREEE (reference sequence). The CDR3 bases are TGTGCCAGCAGCCGGGACGGTCGGAAAGATTTGAACACCGGGGAGCTGTTTTTT. Its translation: CASSRDGRKDLNTGELFF.

The chain joins TRBV7-2 to TRBJ2-7; D ambiguous. Trimming cost V 1 base and J 0 bases, with 7 bases left between them. The V gene's germline CDR1 is SGHTA and CDR2 FQGNSA. This CDR3 spans 14 amino acids. The CDR3 region is CASSLGRSSYEQYV. The CDR3 bases are TGTGCCAGCAGCTTAGGAAGGAGCTCCTACGAGCAGTACGTC.

The chain employs TRBV5-6 and TRBJ2-5; D possibly corresponds to TRBD1 (6 bases). Trimming stripped 1 base from V and 0 bases from J, with 7 bases between. The CDR3 totals 14 residues. CDR1 and CDR2 from the germline V gene are SGHDT and YYEEEE. The CDR3 region is CASSLTGYQETQYF. DNA of the CDR3: TGTGCCAGCAGCTTGACAGGGTACCAAGAGACCCAGTACTTC. The full variable domain, completed using reference TRBV5-6 and TRBJ2-5, is DAGVTQSPTHLIKTRGQQVTLRCSPKSGHDTVSWYQQALGQGPQFIFQYYEEEERQRGNFPDRFSGHQFPNYSSELNVNALLLGDSALYLCASSLTGYQETQYFGPGTRLLVL.

The chain has TRBV18 and TRBJ1-4, with D possibly matching TRBD1 (5 bases). This CDR3 is 14 amino acids long. In germline, CDR1 is KGHSH, CDR2 LQKENI. V was cut by 2 bases and J by 5 bases, with 9 bases left in between. This CDR3 is CASSPGQGNEKLFF. In DNA form, the CDR3 reads TGTGCCAGCTCACCAGGGCAGGGAAATGAAAAACTGTTTTTT.

This clone occurred a few times. V usage is TRBV4-1 and J usage is TRBJ1-5; 11 bases agree with TRBD1. Unmatched junction bases numbered 9, after V lost 2 bases and J lost 0 bases. The CDR3 loop spans 19 amino acids. Per germline, CDR1 MGHRA and CDR2 YSYEKL. CDR3 nucleotides: TGCGCCAGCAGCCAAACGGGACAGGGGGTGGGATATAGCAATCAGCCCCAGCATTTT. This sequence encodes CASSQTGQGVGYSNQPQHF.

The rearrangement joins TRBV2 to TRBJ2-3; the D gene is possibly TRBD1 (6 bases). Germline V gives CDR1 SNHLY, CDR2 FYNNEI. V shed 6 bases and J shed 3 bases, with 13 bases lying between them. This CDR3 contains 14 residues. CDR3 nucleotide sequence: TGTGCCAGCAGCCAAGGGCAGGGGACAGATACGCAGTATTTT. Translation gives CASSQGQGTDTQYF.

The chain joins TRBV6-1 to TRBJ2-3, with TRBD2 matching over 11 bases. The CDR3 length is 15 residues. V lost 8 bases to trimming and J lost 4 bases; unmatched junction nucleotides: 8. The germline gives CDR1 MNHNS, CDR2 SASEGT. The CDR3 region has the DNA TGTGCCAGCGGGCTAGCGGGGGGTGCCCCAGATACGCAGTATTTT. It translates to CASGLAGGAPDTQYF.

The chain has TRBV2 and TRBJ1-4; TRBD1 might be the D (6 bases). Germline V gives CDR1 SNHLY, CDR2 FYNNEI. The CDR3 has 15 residues. The ends were cut back, 0 bases at V and 8 bases at J, with 13 bases in the middle. For the CDR3, the DNA is TGTGCCAGCAGTGAAGCGGGGGGGCTAGGCGAAAAACTGTTTTTT. Translating gives CASSEAGGLGEKLFF.

The V and J genes are TRBV27 and TRBJ2-1, with 10 bases lining up with TRBD1. This CDR3 contains 14 residues. CDR1 MNHEY and CDR2 SMNVEV come from the germline V gene (reference sequence). V trimming: 7 bases; J trimming: 5 bases; junction bases outside the gene matches: 5. In nucleotides, the CDR3 is TGTGCCAGCACCTTGGACAGGGGGAACAATGAGCAGTTCTTC. Residues: CASTLDRGNNEQFF.

This CDR3 reads CASRLAKHRQSGNTIYF. In DNA, the CDR3 is TGTGCAAGTCGCTTAGCGAAACACCGACAGTCTGGAAACACCATATATTTT. This chain joins TRBV12-2 and TRBJ1-3; TRBD1, the table's D call, lacks a check against the DNA. TRBV12-2 is an annotated pseudogene. There are 17 residues in the CDR3.

The chain joins TRBV7-9 to TRBJ1-1; D not resolved. Germline V gives CDR1 SEHNR, CDR2 FQNEAQ (reference sequence). The CDR3 has 12 amino acids. The ends were cut back, 6 bases at V and 4 bases at J, with 9 bases in the middle. DNA for the CDR3: TGTGCCAGCAGTGACTGGGGCACTGAAGCTTTCTTT. As protein: CASSDWGTEAFF.

The rearrangement links TRBV18 to TRBJ2-1; D tentatively fits TRBD1 or TRBD2 (5 bases each). CDR1 and CDR2 (germline): KGHSH, LQKENI. The CDR3 runs 16 residues. V gave up 3 bases and J gave up 3 bases, with 15 bases separating them. The CDR3 sequence is CASSPPAGTGYNEQFF. The CDR3 DNA reads TGTGCCAGCTCACCCCCTGCAGGGACGGGCTACAATGAGCAGTTCTTC.

The chain links TRBV5-6 to TRBJ2-5; D might be TRBD2 (6 bases). CDR1 is SGHDT and CDR2 is YYEEEE in the germline V gene. This CDR3 region has 14 residues. V lost 4 bases and J 3 bases, leaving 13 bases between the germline ends. The CDR3 region has the DNA TGTGCCAGCAGCCCGCCCTCGGGGGAAGAGACCCAGTACTTC. Translated, it gives CASSPPSGEETQYF.

The chain couples TRBV5-1 to TRBJ1-1, with 9 bases aligning to TRBD1. J was trimmed by 5 bases and V by 4 bases; bases with no gene match: 6. Looked up from germline, CDR1 is SGHRS and CDR2 is YFSETQ. The CDR3 loop spans 14 amino acids. The CDR3 loop reads CASSRGTGQTEAFF. CDR3 bases: TGCGCCAGCAGCCGAGGGACAGGGCAAACTGAAGCTTTCTTT.

V usage is TRBV27 and J usage is TRBJ2-1, with 13 positions matching TRBD2. The germline V gene encodes CDR1 MNHEY and CDR2 SMNVEV (reference sequence). The CDR3 runs to 14 residues. J lost 12 bases, V lost 5 bases, and 7 bases had no gene match. CDR3 protein: CASSRTSGGGRQFF. The CDR3 DNA reads TGTGCCAGCAGTAGGACTAGCGGGGGAGGAAGGCAGTTCTTC.